The T cell receptor (beta chain) described here comes from a study of cytomegalovirus exposure and HLA in healthy donors. About the research overall: Earlier sequencing of about 179 million T cells yielded 90 million to 140 million unique TCR beta sequences. Overall study findings and caveats: In a later analysis, most CMV-associated TCR beta chains appeared HLA-restricted. At a 0.05 false discovery rate, a later analysis found over 15,000 TCR beta sequences to be associated with HLA alleles.

About this clone: Its antigen is not known.

PCR used 60 Vbeta primers and 13 Jbeta primers. Profiled with immunoSEQ multiplex PCR; TCRdb holds only in-frame clones, not every one. The profile shows about 200,000 clones, around 80% of them singletons. The sample was PBMCs. This clonotype was sampled from a woman between 18 and 29 years old in good health and CMV-seronegative.

The CDR3 spells CASSPSHNEQFF. The CDR3 DNA is TGTGCCAGTAGTCCAAGCCACAATGAGCAGTTCTTC. The rearrangement joins TRBV19 to TRBJ2-1, with D unresolved. Germline V CDR1 and CDR2: LNHDA, SQIVND (reference sequence). V lost 5 bases to trimming and J lost 5 bases, with 7 bases between them. The CDR3 is made up of 12 amino acids.